Below are 24 T cell receptor beta chains sequenced from a single sample in a study of glioma-infiltrating T cells (dated by TCRdb to between 2015 and 2016). The instrument given in TCRdb is Illumina MiSeq. The iRepertoire nested amplicon-rescue multiplex PCR (arm-PCR) platform was used to amplify TCR alpha and beta CDR3 regions from RNA. In-frame beta chains were kept once TCRdb had trimmed the public reads at Q25 with fastp and called clones with MiXCR. Rows merge per CDR3 protein into single entries with the most common DNA and genes. The table for this sample lists more than 300,000 distinct CDR3 sequences; about 40% of them were counted only once. Jointly, the top ten make up 12% of the sample. Source material: glioma tissue, nonneoplastic brain tissue, or PBMCs (not recorded which). Every receptor here comes from a human donor with low-grade glioma or glioblastoma, undergoing nonglioma brain surgery, or in good health (not recorded which).

This clonotype was seen repeatedly, ten times or more. The chain links TRBV6-2 or TRBV6-3 to TRBJ2-5, with 7 positions matching TRBD1. Germline V gene sequence: CDR1 MNHEY, CDR2 SVGEGT. Trimming took 6 bases from V and 0 from J; bases not matched to a gene: 7. The CDR3 totals 15 residues. As DNA, the CDR3 is TGTGCCAGCAGCTCGACAGGGCCGTACCAAGAGACCCAGTACTTC. This gives the protein CASSSTGPYQETQYF.

Note on this clonotype: This clone may be a read error of a much larger clone one base away. The chain joins TRBV28 to TRBJ2-6, with no clear D. CDR1 is MDHEN, CDR2 SYDVKM, per germline. This CDR3 spans 15 amino acids. V gave up 5 bases and J gave up 0 bases, with 8 bases separating them. As DNA, the CDR3 is TGTGCCAGCAGTCGCCCCGTCTCTGGGGCCAACGTCCTGACTTTC. Its translation: CASSRPVSGANVLTF. Full variable domain (remainder filled in from reference TRBV28 and TRBJ2-6): DVKVTQSSRYLVKRTGEKVFLECVQDMDHENMFWYRQDPGLGLRLIYFSYDVKMKEKGDIPEGYSVSREKKERFSLILESASTNQTSMYLCASSRPVSGANVLTFGAGSRLTVL.

This clonotype was seen a handful of times. V gene TRBV7-2 combines with J gene TRBJ2-7; D is possibly TRBD1 (6 bases). There are 13 residues in the CDR3. Germline CDR1 and CDR2: SGHTA and FQGNSA. Trimming removed 5 bases at V and 0 bases at J, with 8 bases between. CDR3 region: CASSGQFSYEQYF. The CDR3 DNA reads as TGTGCCAGCAGCGGACAGTTCTCCTACGAGCAGTACTTC.

Notes on this clonotype: The junction and the germline gene differ at one end; a read error may be behind it. The chain is built from TRBV20-1 and TRBJ2-3, with 9 bases that match TRBD2. The CDR3 covers 16 residues. Germline V gene lookup returns CDR1 DFQATT and CDR2 SNEGSKA (reference sequence). CDR3: CSAASSGSRSTDKQYF. The CDR3 DNA reads as TGCAGTGCTGCAAGTAGCGGGAGTCGGAGCACAGATAAGCAGTATTTT.

The rearrangement links TRBV5-4 to TRBJ1-3; D not certain. There are 15 residues in the CDR3. Trimming cost V 1 base and J 4 bases, with 12 bases left between them. Germline lookup yields CDR1 SGHNT and CDR2 YYREEE (reference sequence). The CDR3 nucleotides are TGTGCCAGCAGCTTGCAACACCCATCCGGAAACACCATATATTTT. The encoded protein is CASSLQHPSGNTIYF.

This clonotype was seen only a few times. V gene TRBV3-1 combines with J gene TRBJ2-1; D not certain. Germline V lookup: CDR1 LGHDT, CDR2 YNNKEL (reference sequence). V was cut by 0 bases and J by 9 bases, with 12 bases left in between. This CDR3 has 14 amino acids. The CDR3 DNA reads TGTGCCAGCAGCCAAGATCGGGTTATCGGTGAGCAGTTCTTC. Translated: CASSQDRVIGEQFF.

This clonotype showed up just a few times. The chain's CDR3 is CSASSGTSGRSYEQYF. CDR3 nucleotides: TGCAGTGCTAGCTCCGGGACTAGCGGCCGTTCCTACGAGCAGTACTTC. The chain joins TRBV20-1 to TRBJ2-7; 11 nucleotides match TRBD2. CDR3 size: 16 residues. The germline CDR1 and CDR2 sequences are DFQATT and SNEGSKA (reference sequence). V lost 3 bases to trimming and J lost 1 base; unmatched junction nucleotides: 8.

This chain joins TRBV25-1 and TRBJ1-5; maybe TRBD1 (5 bases). Germline-derived CDR1 and CDR2 are MGHDK and SYGVNS. Trimming took off 3 bases at V and 2 bases at J, with 17 bases between the two ends. The CDR3 is 17 amino acids. CDR3: CASSEGGLGIGNQPQHF. The CDR3 nucleotides read TGTGCCAGCAGTGAGGGGGGGTTAGGAATCGGCAATCAGCCCCAGCATTTT.

This clonotype came up many times. The CDR3 DNA reads TGTGCCAGCAAATCAGGCTATAGCAATCAGCCCCAGCATTTT. Its protein product is CASKSGYSNQPQHF. J is TRBJ1-5 and V is TRBV28; D remains ambiguous. From germline, CDR1 is MDHEN and CDR2 SYDVKM. The CDR3 spans 14 residues. Trimming stripped 7 bases from V and 0 bases from J, with 10 bases between.

Note on this clonotype: At one of its ends the junction is not consistent with the germline gene, which may arise from a read error. The chain couples TRBV7-2 to TRBJ2-1, with 8 bases matching TRBD1. CDR3 length: 16 residues. Germline V CDR1 and CDR2: SGHTA, FQGNSA. The CDR3 loop reads CASSLLGAGGYSEQFF. CDR3 DNA: TGTGCCAGCAGCTTACTCGGGGCAGGGGGCTACAGTGAGCAGTTCTTC.

This clonotype appeared many times. The gene calls are TRBV27 and TRBJ1-2; D gene uncertain. The CDR3 has 16 residues. The V gene lost 5 bases and the J gene lost 1 base, with 17 bases spanning the gap. CDR1 is MNHEY and CDR2 is SMNVEV in the germline V gene (reference sequence). In nucleotides, the CDR3 is TGTGCCAGCAGTGGGTTGGTTTTTGGGCGTAACTATGGCTACACCTTC. Amino acids: CASSGLVFGRNYGYTF.

Details on this clonotype: Being one base from a much bigger clone, this may be a read error. This chain connects TRBV15 to TRBJ2-5; either TRBD1 or TRBD2 may supply D (5 bases each). This CDR3 is built from 15 residues. Germline V gives CDR1 LNHNV, CDR2 YYDKDF (reference sequence). CDR3 nucleotides: TGTGGCACCAGCGAACCGGGGCAAAACCCTGTGACCCAGTACTTC. Its protein product is CGTSEPGQNPVTQYF.

This clonotype was counted many times. This sequence joins TRBV25-1 and TRBJ2-7, with D possibly TRBD1 on 5 matching bases. The germline V gene encodes CDR1 MGHDK and CDR2 SYGVNS. V lost 3 bases to trimming and J lost 3 bases, with 9 bases between them. CDR3 length: 13 residues. In nucleotides, the CDR3 is TGTGCCAGCAGTGAGGGGCTGCTCTACGAGCAGTACTTC. Its translation is CASSEGLLYEQYF.

Turning to this clonotype: A much larger clone is a single base away; this may be a read error. The V gene is TRBV6-1, the J gene TRBJ2-7, with TRBD1 matching 7 bases. In germline, CDR1 is MNHNS, CDR2 SASEGT. The CDR3 is 15 residues long. Here the CDR3 reads CASSSTGTEGYGQYF. The CDR3, as DNA: TGTGCCAGCAGTTCTACCGGGACAGAGGGCTACGGGCAGTACTTC.

This clonotype appeared many times. The V gene is TRBV27, the J gene TRBJ1-1; D is unclear. V was pared by 2 bases and J by 4 bases, with 14 bases between. The germline CDR1 and CDR2 sequences are MNHEY and SMNVEV (reference sequence). This CDR3 region has 15 residues. CDR3 sequence: CASSLTGVLATEAFF. The CDR3 bases are TGTGCCAGCAGTTTAACTGGGGTGTTGGCCACTGAAGCTTTCTTT.

This clonotype was recorded once. The rearrangement uses TRBV7-2 and TRBJ1-6, with 12 bases that match TRBD1. V shed 4 bases, J shed 7 bases, and the junction held 11 bases outside the gene matches. This CDR3 comprises 18 residues. Germline assignment: CDR1 SGHTA and CDR2 FQGNSA. This CDR3 reads CASSSPPGQGAQNSPLHF. The CDR3, as DNA: TGTGCCAGCAGCTCACCTCCGGGACAGGGGGCGCAAAATTCACCCCTCCACTTT.

A remark on this clonotype: This may come from a read error, since a much larger clone is one base off. The V and J genes are TRBV20-1 and TRBJ2-7; weak D call: TRBD2 (6 bases). Germline-derived CDR1 and CDR2 are DFQATT and SNEGSKA (reference sequence). The CDR3 has 14 amino acids. The CDR3 loop reads CGASFGGISYEQYF. CDR3 nucleotides: TGCGGTGCTAGTTTTGGCGGGATTTCCTACGAGCAGTACTTC.

This chain uses TRBV4-2 with TRBJ2-7, with a possible D match to TRBD2 (6 bases). Trimming took 5 bases from V and 2 from J, leaving 19 bases between them. This CDR3 comprises 16 residues. CDR1 LGHNA and CDR2 YNFKEQ come from the germline V gene. CDR3 amino acids: CASSESVSGLPYEQYF. CDR3 DNA sequence: TGTGCCAGCAGCGAAAGCGTTAGCGGTCTTCCCTACGAGCAGTACTTC.

The J gene is TRBJ1-5, the V gene TRBV7-2; D remains unclear. The CDR3 totals 15 residues. Looked up from germline, CDR1 is SGHTA and CDR2 is FQGNSA. Trimming pared 0 bases from V and 7 bases from J, leaving 13 bases between. CDR3 sequence: CASSLAARSVQPQHF. CDR3 DNA: TGTGCCAGCAGCTTAGCGGCACGGTCCGTACAGCCCCAGCATTTT.

The chain couples TRBV18 to TRBJ2-3; D is possibly TRBD2 (5 bases). Germline V lookup: CDR1 KGHSH, CDR2 LQKENI. This CDR3 comprises 16 residues. V lost 3 bases and J 2 bases, leaving 15 bases between the germline ends. The CDR3: CASSPELSGDTDTQYF. CDR3 DNA: TGTGCCAGCTCACCCGAGTTAAGCGGCGACACAGATACGCAGTATTTT.

As to this clonotype: The junction departs from germline at one end; a sequencing error may be responsible. V and J are TRBV27 and TRBJ1-5; D might be TRBD1 (5 bases). The CDR3 sequence is 19 residues long. Per the germline V gene, CDR1 is MNHEY and CDR2 is SMNVEV (reference sequence). The CDR3, as DNA: TGTGCCAGCAGTTTACCGGGGTCAGGGACCTCCTATAGCAGTCAGCCCCAGCATTTT. It yields the protein CASSLPGSGTSYSSQPQHF.

As for this clonotype: One base away lies a much larger clone, so this may be a sequencing read error. V and J are TRBV6-5 and TRBJ1-1; D might be TRBD1 (5 bases). The V end lost 1 base, the J end lost 8 bases, and 11 bases lay between the germline ends. The CDR3 totals 13 residues. Germline V gene sequence: CDR1 MNHEY, CDR2 SVGAGI. The CDR3 DNA follows: TGTGCCAGCAGTTACTGGGGGGTGACAGAAGCTTTCTTT. It codes for CASSYWGVTEAFF.

This clonotype was seen repeatedly, ten times or more. This sequence joins TRBV28 and TRBJ2-3, with D hard to call. Between the trimmed V and J ends, which lost 5 bases and 1 base, there was a span of 7 bases. The CDR3 is 13 residues long. Per germline, CDR1 MDHEN and CDR2 SYDVKM. The CDR3 DNA sequence: TGTGCCAGCAGTGCCGCGGGCACAGATACGCAGTATTTT. The encoded protein is CASSAAGTDTQYF. Full variable domain (missing parts from reference TRBV28 and TRBJ2-3): DVKVTQSSRYLVKRTGEKVFLECVQDMDHENMFWYRQDPGLGLRLIYFSYDVKMKEKGDIPEGYSVSREKKERFSLILESASTNQTSMYLCASSAAGTDTQYFGPGTRLTVL.

For this clonotype: A clone one base away is much larger, so this may be a read error. V is TRBV4-3 and J is TRBJ2-1; maybe TRBD2 (6 bases). The CDR3 runs 14 residues. Germline values: CDR1 LGHNA, CDR2 YSLEER. V lost 5 bases, J lost 7 bases, and 15 bases lay in between. CDR3 loop: CASSEERLGNEQFF. CDR3 sequence (DNA): TGCGCCAGCAGCGAGGAAAGACTAGGGAATGAGCAGTTCTTC.